This T cell receptor (beta chain) was identified during a study of blood T cell repertoires in COVID-19. The overall study: Spain, Italy and the United States supplied samples that represented acute and convalescent COVID-19. T cells, B-cell-depleted T cells, or PBMCs provided the cDNA or gDNA that served as material.

This clone was detected once. As originally analysed: Amplifying reference gene primers gave estimates of nucleated cell counts. Some clones are missing from TCRdb's copy, which holds only in-frame ones; the method was immunoSEQ multiplex PCR. V and J calls and clone size follow that table, whereas D and trimming were derived from the DNA. The table includes over 100,000 clones, 84% detected once. Trimming stripped 6 bases from V and 4 bases from J, with 9 bases between. The CDR3 consists of 12 residues. CDR1 and CDR2 (germline): MNHEY, SVGAGI. The clonotype comes from a man aged 55 to 70 with acute or convalescent COVID-19. The V call is TRBV6-5, the J call TRBJ1-1; D gene uncertain. Sequenced input: peripheral blood. The CDR3 region is CASSTVATEAFF. The CDR3, as DNA: TGTGCCAGCAGCACCGTAGCCACTGAAGCTTTCTTT.